A selection of T cell receptor beta chains follows, all from one sample in a study of blood T cell repertoires in COVID-19. Repertoires were generated with immunoSEQ multiplex PCR, while TCRdb's copy carries only in-frame clones and drops some. This sample has 200,000 to 300,000 clones, with approximately 83% found just once. Sequencing was done on a sample of peripheral blood. These receptors were collected from a woman of 80 years or more with acute or convalescent COVID-19. CDR3s include the opening cysteine and the closing phenylalanine or tryptophan. The D gene is left open where the match is weak. Expanded clones are given a class, and other clones once, few, many or no size at all.

V	J	D	size	CDR3	DNA
TRBV7-2	TRBJ1-5	.	.	CASSFDGFSYSNQPQHF	TGTGCCAGCAGCTTCGACGGGTTTTCCTATAGCAATCAGCCCCAGCATTTT
TRBV15	TRBJ1-1	.	.	CATSRTVKNTEAFF	TGTGCCACCAGCAGGACAGTCAAGAACACTGAAGCTTTCTTT
TRBV18	TRBJ1-3	.	.	CASSPAGFGNTIYF	TGTGCCAGCTCACCGGCAGGGTTCGGAAACACCATATATTTT
TRBV2	TRBJ2-1	TRBD2	.	CASSELAGGFF	TGTGCCAGCAGTGAACTAGCGGGGGGGTTCTTC
TRBV5-4	TRBJ1-2	.	.	CASSFRGGYTF	TGTGCCAGCAGCTTCCGGGGGGGCTACACCTTC
TRBV10-3	TRBJ1-1	.	.	CAISEGRTNTEAFF	TGTGCCATCAGTGAGGGCAGAACGAACACTGAAGCTTTCTTT
TRBV30	TRBJ2-2	.	.	CAWSVRGGAGLGELFF	TGTGCCTGGAGTGTAAGAGGGGGAGCAGGGCTTGGGGAGCTGTTTTTT
TRBV28	TRBJ1-6	.	few	CASSLEGFGSPLHF	TGTGCCAGCAGTTTGGAGGGCTTCGGATCACCCCTCCACTTT
TRBV5-1	TRBJ1-6	.	.	CASSPGQAHSPLHF	TGCGCCAGCAGCCCTGGACAAGCCCATTCACCCCTCCACTTT
TRBV6-5	TRBJ2-1	TRBD2	.	CASRRGADNEQFF	TGTGCCAGCAGGCGGGGGGCCGACAATGAGCAGTTCTTC
TRBV5-1	TRBJ2-7	TRBD2	.	CASSPQAGGLGEQYF	TGCGCCAGCAGCCCCCAAGCGGGTGGACTAGGCGAGCAGTACTTC
TRBV5-6	TRBJ1-5	.	.	CASSLREAQPQHF	TGTGCCAGCAGCCTCAGGGAGGCTCAGCCCCAGCATTTT
TRBV5-1	TRBJ1-4	TRBD1	.	CASSGGQINEKLFF	TGCGCCAGCAGCGGGGGACAGATAAATGAAAAACTGTTTTTT
TRBV2	TRBJ2-7	.	.	CASSDGGSYEQYF	TGTGCCAGCAGTGACGGGGGTTCCTACGAGCAGTACTTC
TRBV3-1/TRBV3-2	TRBJ1-5	TRBD1	.	CASSQPRTGPQHF	TGTGCCAGCAGCCAACCCCGGACAGGTCCTCAGCATTTT
TRBV28	TRBJ1-2	TRBD1	.	CASSRGQGSYGYTF	TGTGCCAGCAGCCGGGGACAGGGGAGCTATGGCTACACCTTC
TRBV15	TRBJ1-5	.	few	CATSRGDTNSNQPQHF	TGTGCCACCAGCAGAGGGGACACCAATAGCAATCAGCCCCAGCATTTT
TRBV20-1	TRBJ2-5	.	.	CSARKYETQYF	TGCAGTGCTAGAAAATATGAGACCCAGTACTTC
TRBV27	TRBJ1-5	.	.	CASSLRAGAHNQPQHF	TGTGCCAGCAGTTTAAGGGCAGGGGCCCACAATCAGCCCCAGCATTTT
TRBV29-1	TRBJ1-1	TRBD1	.	CSASTGEAFF	TGCAGCGCCTCGACAGGGGAAGCTTTCTTT
TRBV28	TRBJ2-3	.	.	CASSTRDFLGTDTQYF	TGTGCCAGCAGCACCAGGGACTTCCTCGGCACAGATACGCAGTATTTT
TRBV5-6	TRBJ2-7	.	.	CASSSGLSYEQYF	TGTGCCAGCAGCTCAGGGCTGTCCTACGAGCAGTACTTC
TRBV19	TRBJ1-4	.	.	CASSPGGTNEKLFF	TGTGCCAGTAGTCCCGGGGGGACTAATGAAAAACTGTTTTTT
TRBV3-1/TRBV3-2	TRBJ1-1	.	once	CASSSTGTEAFF	TGTGCCAGCAGCTCAACAGGGACTGAAGCTTTCTTT
TRBV3-1/TRBV3-2	TRBJ1-6	.	.	CASSQQASPLHF	TGTGCCAGCAGCCAACAAGCTTCACCCCTCCACTTT
TRBV23-1	TRBJ1-1	.	.	CAILRGGEENTEAFF	TGCGCCATCTTAAGAGGGGGGGAAGAGAACACTGAAGCTTTCTTT
TRBV3-1/TRBV3-2	TRBJ1-5	.	.	CASSLQGQNQPQHF	TGTGCCAGCAGCCTACAGGGTCAAAATCAGCCCCAGCATTTT
TRBV4-1	TRBJ2-3	TRBD2	.	CASSQSFRTSGTSTDTQYF	TGCGCCAGCAGCCAATCATTCCGGACTAGCGGCACTAGCACAGATACGCAGTATTTT
TRBV19	TRBJ1-6	TRBD1	.	CASSPDRGLNSPLHF	TGTGCCAGTAGCCCCGACAGGGGGCTTAATTCACCCCTCCACTTT
TRBV18	TRBJ2-1	.	.	CASSLDVGQLGEQFF	TGTGCCAGCTCCCTTGACGTGGGGCAGCTGGGGGAGCAGTTCTTC
TRBV5-4	TRBJ2-3	.	few	CASSRDWSTDTQYF	TGTGCCAGCAGCCGCGACTGGAGCACAGATACGCAGTATTTT
TRBV19	TRBJ2-5	TRBD2	few	CASRDSGGPQETQYF	TGTGCCAGTAGGGATAGCGGGGGTCCACAAGAGACCCAGTACTTC
TRBV19	TRBJ1-2	.	.	CASSRESWGMDGYTF	TGTGCCAGTAGCCGGGAAAGTTGGGGTATGGATGGCTACACCTTC
TRBV29-1	TRBJ2-3	.	.	CSVPLPGSRLPDTQYF	TGCAGCGTCCCACTCCCGGGGAGCCGGCTCCCAGATACGCAGTATTTT
TRBV5-4	TRBJ2-1	TRBD2	.	CASSPGTSGGYNEQFF	TGTGCCAGCAGCCCGGGGACTAGCGGGGGGTACAATGAGCAGTTCTTC
TRBV5-5	TRBJ1-4	.	.	CASSLVGRTTNEKLFF	TGTGCCAGCAGCTTGGTTGGGAGGACAACTAATGAAAAACTGTTTTTT
TRBV18	TRBJ1-6	TRBD1	.	CASSSTTGRTNSPLHF	TGTGCCAGCTCATCCACGACAGGGCGGACTAATTCACCCCTCCACTTT
TRBV19	TRBJ1-4	.	.	CASSPDTATNEKLFF	TGTGCCAGTAGTCCCGACACCGCAACTAATGAAAAACTGTTTTTT
TRBV29-1	TRBJ2-5	TRBD2	.	CSVPTGGARETQYF	TGCAGCGTCCCTACGGGGGGGGCGCGAGAGACCCAGTACTTC
TRBV27	TRBJ1-3	.	.	CASGGSSGNTIYF	TGTGCCAGCGGTGGGAGTTCTGGAAACACCATATATTTT
TRBV6-5	TRBJ1-2	.	.	CASSYRDKSYGYTF	TGTGCCAGCAGTTACCGGGACAAATCCTATGGCTACACCTTC
TRBV5-1	TRBJ1-6	TRBD1	once	CASSPTGGNSPLHF	TGCGCCAGCAGCCCGACAGGGGGGAATTCACCCCTCCACTTT
TRBV3-1/TRBV3-2	TRBJ1-6	.	.	CASSQDLSPYNSPLHF	TGTGCCAGCAGCCAAGATCTTAGTCCTTATAATTCACCCCTCCACTTT
TRBV7-9	TRBJ1-2	.	once	CASSLKGGENYGYTF	TGTGCCAGCAGCTTAAAGGGAGGGGAGAACTATGGCTACACCTTC
TRBV28	TRBJ1-2	.	.	CASSLRRVDGYTF	TGTGCCAGCAGTTTACGCAGGGTTGATGGCTACACCTTC
TRBV27	TRBJ1-2	TRBD1	.	CASSSTGQGDYGYTF	TGTGCCAGCAGTTCAACGGGACAGGGCGACTATGGCTACACCTTC
TRBV7-9	TRBJ1-3	TRBD1	once	CASSIRGTGNTIYF	TGTGCCAGCAGCATCCGCGGGACAGGGAACACCATATATTTT
TRBV5-4	TRBJ1-1	TRBD1	.	CASSSGQGSNTEAFF	TGTGCCAGCAGCTCCGGACAGGGGAGTAATACTGAAGCTTTCTTT
TRBV7-8	TRBJ1-2	.	.	CASSLESQGPNYGYTF	TGTGCCAGCAGCTTAGAGTCCCAGGGGCCCAACTATGGCTACACCTTC
TRBV7-9	TRBJ2-1	TRBD2	.	CASSLRRGGSNEQFF	TGTGCCAGCAGCTTGCGGCGGGGGGGATCTAATGAGCAGTTCTTC